Each of the 27 T cell receptor beta chains below was sequenced from the same sample in a study of OX40 agonist ivuxolimab in advanced cancers. Some clones are missing from TCRdb's copy, which holds only in-frame ones; the method was immunoSEQ multiplex PCR. This sample yields roughly 43,000 clones, of which roughly 90% are seen a single time; 4% to 5% belongs to the top ten. Sequencing used CD4+ or CD8+ T cells sorted from blood, obtained in a trial of the OX40 agonist ivuxolimab. These receptors were collected from an adult with an advanced solid tumor such as melanoma, head and neck, liver or kidney cancer.

This chain links TRBV7-9 with TRBJ1-4; D not certain. CDR3 length: 14 amino acids. CDR1 is SEHNR, CDR2 FQNEAQ, per germline (reference sequence). Trimming cost V 5 bases and J 7 bases, with 14 bases left between them. The CDR3 region has the DNA TGTGCCAGCAGCCCGCGGGAAGAAGGTGAAAAACTGTTTTTT. Amino acids: CASSPREEGEKLFF.

J is TRBJ2-7 and V is TRBV6-1; D is perhaps TRBD1 (6 bases). The germline gives CDR1 MNHNS, CDR2 SASEGT. The CDR3 has 14 amino acids. Trimming removed 1 base at V and 2 bases at J, with 9 bases between. The CDR3 reads CASSEGRGPYEQYV. The CDR3 DNA reads TGTGCCAGCAGTGAAGGCAGGGGACCCTACGAGCAGTACGTC.

The chain joins TRBV7-9 to TRBJ2-5; a weak D match, TRBD2 (5 bases). The CDR3 contains 12 residues. Trimming took off 8 bases at V and 4 bases at J, with 11 bases between the two ends. Germline CDR1 SEHNR, CDR2 FQNEAQ (reference sequence). DNA of the CDR3: TGTGCCAGCCGGGGAATACGAGAGACCCAGTACTTC. Residues: CASRGIRETQYF.

The chain has TRBV14 and TRBJ2-7; D possibly matches TRBD1 or TRBD2 (6 bases each). CDR1 is SGHDN, CDR2 FVKESK, per germline. The CDR3 covers 13 residues. Trimming took 4 bases from V and 3 from J, leaving 10 bases between them. The CDR3: CASSLGGFYEQYF. Here the CDR3 DNA reads TGTGCCAGCAGCCTAGGGGGGTTCTACGAGCAGTACTTC.

The CDR3 loop is CAARGGWDYGYTF. CDR3 DNA: TGTGCCGCAAGAGGGGGCTGGGACTATGGCTACACCTTC. V gene TRBV30 combines with J gene TRBJ1-2; 7 bases fit TRBD1. Germline V gene lookup returns CDR1 GTSNPN and CDR2 SVGIG (reference sequence). The J segment lost 3 bases and the V segment lost 8 bases, leaving 9 bases of the junction unmatched. The CDR3 spans 13 residues.

The rearrangement links TRBV11-2 to TRBJ2-1; the D is unclear. The length of the CDR3 is 14 residues. Looked up from germline, CDR1 is SGHAT and CDR2 is FQNNGV. V lost 6 bases and J lost 1, with 10 bases in between. The CDR3 loop reads CASRTSESYNEQFF. CDR3 nucleotide sequence: TGTGCCAGCAGAACGAGCGAATCCTACAATGAGCAGTTCTTC.

The rearrangement uses TRBV6-8 and TRBJ1-2; D remains unclear. Germline lookup yields CDR1 MNHGY and CDR2 SAAAGT. The CDR3 contains 16 residues. V was pared by 2 bases and J by 4 bases, with 17 bases between. The CDR3 DNA reads TGTGCCAGCAGTTACACAGTACATTCCCGAGGCTATGGCTACACCTTC. It translates to CASSYTVHSRGYGYTF.

Note on this clone: Other DNA sequences within the sample encode an identical CDR3. The CDR3 region is CASSIQGSSYNEQFF. The CDR3 DNA reads TGTGCCAGTAGTATACAAGGGAGCTCCTACAATGAGCAGTTCTTC. The rearrangement links TRBV19 to TRBJ2-1; tentatively, D is TRBD2 (5 bases). The V end lost 2 bases, the J end lost 0 bases, and 8 bases lay between the germline ends. There are 15 residues in the CDR3. CDR1 and CDR2 (germline): LNHDA, SQIVND (reference sequence). Combining the CDR3 with reference TRBV19 and TRBJ2-1 gives the whole variable domain DGGITQSPKYLFRKEGQNVTLSCEQNLNHDAMYWYRQDPGQGLRLIYYSQIVNDFQKGDIAEGYSVSREKKESFPLTVTSAQKNPTAFYLCASSIQGSSYNEQFFGPGTRLTVL.

The V and J genes are TRBV27 and TRBJ2-7; D not resolved. CDR1 and CDR2 from the germline V gene are MNHEY and SMNVEV (reference sequence). The CDR3 length is 16 residues. V was pared by 5 bases and J by 3 bases, with 20 bases between. CDR3 sequence: CASSAIGSSPIYEQYF. The CDR3 nucleotides are TGTGCCAGCAGTGCCATCGGCAGTAGTCCTATCTACGAGCAGTACTTC.

This clone was seen once. This sequence joins TRBV4-2 and TRBJ2-1; 10 nucleotides match TRBD2. V lost 8 bases to trimming and J lost 3 bases; unmatched junction nucleotides: 13. The CDR3 has 17 residues. CDR1 is LGHNA, CDR2 YNFKEQ, per germline. The CDR3 loop is CASSVQSGGAIYNEQFF. In DNA form, the CDR3 reads TGTGCCAGCTCCGTACAAAGCGGGGGGGCAATCTACAATGAGCAGTTCTTC.

The chain joins TRBV9 to TRBJ2-7; the D gene could be TRBD1 or TRBD2 (5 bases each). Germline CDR1 reads SGDLS; CDR2 reads YYNGEE. The length of the CDR3 is 15 residues. Trimming pared 0 bases from V and 5 bases from J, leaving 15 bases between. CDR3 DNA: TGTGCCAGCAGCGTAGAGGGGAATGGGGGAGACGAGCAGTACTTC. It translates to CASSVEGNGGDEQYF.

The CDR3 region has the DNA TGCGCCAGCAGCCATTCGGACAGGGAGCAGTTCTTC. Translated, it gives CASSHSDREQFF. This chain uses TRBV4-1 with TRBJ2-1; TRBD1 agrees at 7 bases. Germline V gene lookup returns CDR1 MGHRA and CDR2 YSYEKL. V lost 3 bases to trimming and J lost 10 bases; unmatched junction nucleotides: 3. The CDR3 runs 12 residues.

This clone has only one observation. The chain uses TRBV19 and TRBJ2-4; D is perhaps TRBD1 (5 bases). The length of the CDR3 is 15 residues. Germline loops: CDR1 LNHDA, CDR2 SQIVND (reference sequence). V shed 4 bases and J shed 3 bases, with 13 bases lying between them. CDR3 amino acids: CASSTTGPHKNIQYF. CDR3 bases: TGTGCCAGTAGTACCACAGGACCTCACAAAAACATTCAGTACTTC.

The chain couples TRBV4-1 to TRBJ1-5, with D unclear. CDR3 length: 17 residues. Trimming pared 1 base from V and 2 bases from J, leaving 15 bases between. Germline V gene lookup returns CDR1 MGHRA and CDR2 YSYEKL. The DNA of the CDR3 is TGCGCCAGCAGCCAAGTATCCCCTACCGAGGGCAATCAGCCCCAGCATTTT. Protein sequence: CASSQVSPTEGNQPQHF.

The genes are TRBV9 and TRBJ2-1; no firm D call. Trimming took 0 bases from V and 8 from J, leaving 12 bases between them. Germline CDR1 reads SGDLS; CDR2 reads YYNGEE. The CDR3 consists of 14 residues. The CDR3 spells CASSVEAPLHEQFF. CDR3 nucleotides: TGTGCCAGCAGCGTAGAAGCCCCCCTACATGAGCAGTTCTTC.

The V gene is TRBV5-5, the J gene TRBJ2-7, with D possibly matching TRBD2 (5 bases). Germline CDR1 is SGHKS and CDR2 is YYEKEE (reference sequence). This CDR3 contains 14 residues. The V gene lost 0 bases and the J gene lost 6 bases, with 13 bases spanning the gap. CDR3 amino acids: CASSLVAWGAEQYV. The CDR3 DNA reads as TGTGCCAGCAGCTTGGTCGCGTGGGGAGCCGAGCAGTACGTC.

The rearrangement uses TRBV6-5 and TRBJ1-1; no definite D call. The CDR3 runs 12 residues. Germline loops: CDR1 MNHEY, CDR2 SVGAGI. Trimming took 2 bases from V and 3 from J, leaving 4 bases between them. For the CDR3, the DNA is TGTGCCAGCAGTTACCGCGACACTGAAGCTTTCTTT. Its protein is CASSYRDTEAFF.

Points on this clone: The same CDR3 arises from other DNA sequences in this sample as well. V is TRBV6-4 and J is TRBJ2-3, with 10 nucleotides matching TRBD2. The CDR3 sequence is 14 residues long. Losses at the gene ends were 2 bases for V and 6 bases for J; bases not matched to a gene: 2. Germline CDR1 is MRHNA and CDR2 is SNTAGT. This CDR3 reads CASSDSGGADTQYF. The DNA for the CDR3 is TGTGCCAGCAGTGACAGCGGGGGGGCCGATACGCAGTATTTT.

The chain couples TRBV27 to TRBJ2-5; tentatively, D is TRBD1 (5 bases). The J call is in doubt because the DNA end fits TRBJ2-7 better. This CDR3 region has 12 residues. CDR1 and CDR2 from the germline V gene are MNHEY and SMNVEV (reference sequence). The CDR3 loop reads CASSLLGDEQYF. CDR3 sequence (DNA): TGTGCCAGCAGTTTATTAGGGGACGAGCAGTACTTC.

The V call is TRBV6-5, the J call TRBJ2-1, with a tentative D call TRBD2 (5 bases). V was pared by 2 bases and J by 2 bases, with 10 bases between. The CDR3 extends over 15 amino acids. Germline loops: CDR1 MNHEY, CDR2 SVGAGI. The CDR3 loop reads CASSYGGVAYNEQFF. The CDR3 region has the DNA TGTGCCAGCAGTTACGGAGGTGTTGCCTACAATGAGCAGTTCTTC.

The genes are TRBV5-6 and TRBJ2-5; 9 bases line up with TRBD2. The germline gives CDR1 SGHDT, CDR2 YYEEEE. The V and J ends lost 5 bases and 4 bases, in that order; junction bases with no gene match: 3. The CDR3 is 13 amino acids. The CDR3, as DNA: TGTGCCAGCAGTAGCGGGGGACGAGAGACCCAGTACTTC. Translated: CASSSGGRETQYF.

V gene TRBV5-4 combines with J gene TRBJ2-3; 7 nucleotides agree with TRBD2. The CDR3 is made up of 14 amino acids. V gave up 3 bases and J gave up 3 bases; unmatched junction bases: 4. The germline CDR1 and CDR2 sequences are SGHNT and YYREEE (reference sequence). The CDR3 is CASSSRGETDTQYF. CDR3 in DNA: TGTGCCAGCAGCTCCCGGGGGGAAACAGATACGCAGTATTTT.

The chain carries TRBV30 and TRBJ2-7, with D perhaps TRBD2 (5 bases). This CDR3 has 13 residues. V was pared by 3 bases and J by 6 bases, with 15 bases between. Germline V gene data show CDR1 as GTSNPN and CDR2 as SVGIG (reference sequence). The DNA of the CDR3 is TGTGCCTGGAGCGCCGGACTGGGTGGCGAGCAGTACTTC. Translation gives CAWSAGLGGEQYF.

This chain connects TRBV5-1 to TRBJ2-6; 7 nucleotides line up with TRBD1. This CDR3 has 20 amino acids. Germline V gene data show CDR1 as SGHRS and CDR2 as YFSETQ. Losses at the gene ends were 5 bases for V and 0 bases for J; bases not matched to a gene: 17. In DNA form, the CDR3 reads TGCGCCAGCAGATATACAGGGGCGAGATCCTACTACTCTGGGGCCAACGTCCTGACTTTC. Translated: CASRYTGARSYYSGANVLTF.

This chain links TRBV5-8 with TRBJ2-1; 10 bases map to TRBD2. After removal of 0 bases from V and 7 bases from J, the junction contained 19 bases not matched to a gene. CDR3 length: 20 amino acids. Looked up from germline, CDR1 is SGHTS and CDR2 is YDEGEE. CDR3 region: CASSLARQGSGRAGFNEQFF. The CDR3 DNA reads TGTGCCAGCAGCTTGGCGAGACAGGGCAGCGGGAGGGCCGGGTTTAATGAGCAGTTCTTC.

The chain recombines TRBV6-5 with TRBJ2-7, with a weak D call TRBD2 (7 bases). V gave up 0 bases and J gave up 5 bases, with 11 bases separating them. Looked up from germline, CDR1 is MNHEY and CDR2 is SVGAGI. This CDR3 spans 14 amino acids. The CDR3 here is CASSYSWEGDEQYF. The CDR3 bases are TGTGCCAGCAGTTACTCATGGGAGGGGGACGAGCAGTACTTC.

The chain recombines TRBV15 with TRBJ2-1; a weak D match, TRBD1 (6 bases). CDR1 is LNHNV, CDR2 YYDKDF, per germline (reference sequence). This CDR3 contains 16 residues. V lost 4 bases and J lost 2, with 15 bases in between. CDR3 sequence: CATSTGRGVTYNEQFF. The CDR3 DNA follows: TGTGCCACCAGCACGGGCAGGGGAGTCACCTACAATGAGCAGTTCTTC.